This T cell receptor beta chain was sequenced for a study of blood T cell repertoires in COVID-19. In the study overall: The origin of the acute and convalescent COVID-19 samples was the United States, Italy and Spain. PBMCs, B-cell-depleted T cells, or T cells were the source of the cDNA or gDNA that made up the material.

Original methodology: Amplification from reference gene primers served as the basis for estimated nucleated cell counts. This table comes from immunoSEQ multiplex PCR, and its TCRdb copy is limited to in-frame clones, with some not included. V and J calls and clone size are given by that table; D and trimming were obtained from the DNA. In the table there are hundreds of thousands of clones, roughly 85% of which are singletons. Sequencing was done on a sample of peripheral blood. The TCR sequence derives from a human donor in a cohort sampled during active COVID-19.

The CDR3 bases are TGTGCCAGCAGCTCCGGGGACATCTACGAGCAGTACTTC. Its translation is CASSSGDIYEQYF. The rearrangement links TRBV5-6 to TRBJ2-7; D perhaps matches TRBD1 (6 bases). Germline CDR1 is SGHDT and CDR2 is YYEEEE. V lost 3 bases and J 3 bases, leaving 10 bases between the germline ends. This CDR3 has 13 residues.